Following are 31 T cell receptor beta chains from one sample sequenced in a study of blood T cell repertoires in COVID-19. Profiling relied on immunoSEQ multiplex PCR, and the TCRdb table lists in-frame clones only, not all of them. The sample holds about 63,000 clones, 85% to 90% seen once. The sequenced material came from peripheral blood. The receptor set was obtained from a man over 45 with active COVID-19.

This sequence joins TRBV24-1 and TRBJ2-1, with D maybe TRBD2 (5 bases). The V end was cut by 4 bases, the J end by 1 base, with 13 bases between. This CDR3 comprises 16 residues. Looked up from germline, CDR1 is KGHDR and CDR2 is SFDVKD. The CDR3 DNA is TGTGCCACCAGTGACCCGGACTCCCTGTCCTACAATGAGCAGTTCTTC. The encoded protein is CATSDPDSLSYNEQFF.

V is TRBV19 and J is TRBJ1-1; D is possibly TRBD1 (6 bases). V was pared by 1 base and J by 2 bases, with 11 bases between. The CDR3 has 15 residues. CDR1 is LNHDA, CDR2 SQIVND, per germline (reference sequence). The DNA of the CDR3 is TGTGCCAGTAGTATAGGACAGGTCCCTAACACTGAAGCTTTCTTT. This sequence encodes CASSIGQVPNTEAFF.

The rearrangement links TRBV6-5 to TRBJ2-3; D unclear. Trimming pared 10 bases from V and 2 bases from J, leaving 19 bases between. This CDR3 is built from 15 residues. In germline, CDR1 is MNHEY, CDR2 SVGAGI. The CDR3 here is CATKSVGWHTDTQYF. The DNA of the CDR3 is TGTGCCACAAAAAGCGTCGGGTGGCACACAGATACGCAGTATTTT.

This clone was seen only once. The V call is TRBV11-2, the J call TRBJ2-7; 7 bases are shared with TRBD1. Unmatched junction bases numbered 7, after V lost 1 base and J lost 4 bases. This CDR3 is built from 15 residues. Germline CDR1 SGHAT, CDR2 FQNNGV. The CDR3 nucleotides are TGTGCCAGCAGCTTAGGAGGGGGACAGCGGTACGAGCAGTACTTC. It translates to CASSLGGGQRYEQYF.

This clone occurred once. The rearrangement links TRBV7-2 to TRBJ2-7; 11 bases match TRBD2. Germline CDR1 and CDR2: SGHTA and FQGNSA. The V and J ends lost 0 bases and 6 bases, in that order; junction bases with no gene match: 7. The CDR3 has 16 amino acids. The CDR3 DNA follows: TGTGCCAGCAGCTTAGCGCGGACTAGCGGGTTAGGCGAGCAGTACTTC. Translating it yields CASSLARTSGLGEQYF.

The V gene is TRBV6-5, the J gene TRBJ2-3, with D possibly matching TRBD2 (6 bases). V shed 4 bases and J shed 2 bases, with 13 bases lying between them. From germline, CDR1 is MNHEY and CDR2 SVGAGI. CDR3 length: 15 amino acids. In DNA form, the CDR3 reads TGTGCCAGCAGTTCACGACTAGTTAACACAGATACGCAGTATTTT. It codes for CASSSRLVNTDTQYF.

The chain has TRBV4-2 and TRBJ1-5; D is possibly TRBD1 (6 bases). Germline V gene data show CDR1 as LGHNA and CDR2 as YNFKEQ. Trimming shortened V by 3 bases and J by 2 bases, and 14 bases separated the two germline ends. This CDR3 is 16 amino acids long. The DNA for the CDR3 is TGTGCCAGCAGCCAGACCACAGGGTCGGGCAATCAGCCCCAGCATTTT. Translating gives CASSQTTGSGNQPQHF.

J is TRBJ2-7 and V is TRBV9, with D maybe TRBD1 (5 bases). CDR1 is SGDLS and CDR2 is YYNGEE in the germline V gene. V was cut by 0 bases and J by 2 bases, with 9 bases left in between. The CDR3 contains 14 residues. The CDR3 is CASSVAQGTYEQYF. For the CDR3, the DNA is TGTGCCAGCAGCGTAGCTCAGGGCACCTACGAGCAGTACTTC.

CDR3 in amino acids: CASSPYSTDTQYF. In DNA form, the CDR3 reads TGTGCCAGCAGTCCCTATAGCACAGATACGCAGTATTTT. The V gene is TRBV7-2, the J gene TRBJ2-3; D remains ambiguous. Germline V gene lookup returns CDR1 SGHTA and CDR2 FQGNSA. The CDR3 has 13 amino acids. The ends were cut back, 6 bases at V and 0 bases at J, with 7 bases in the middle.

This chain uses TRBV3-1 (or the pseudogene TRBV3-2) with TRBJ1-5, with 7 bases fitting TRBD1. Looked up from germline, CDR1 is LGHDT and CDR2 is YNNKEL (reference sequence). Trimming at V came to 0 bases and at J to 3 bases, leaving 5 bases not matched to a gene. The CDR3 is 16 residues long. Here the CDR3 reads CASSQDQGGPNQPQHF. CDR3 nucleotides: TGTGCCAGCAGCCAAGATCAGGGGGGCCCCAATCAGCCCCAGCATTTT.

This clone was picked up one time. This same CDR3 is encoded by further DNA sequences in the sample. V is TRBV7-2 and J is TRBJ2-7; possible D gene TRBD2, 6 bases. The V and J ends lost 0 bases and 2 bases respectively, with 14 bases between them. The CDR3 is made up of 16 amino acids. Per germline, CDR1 SGHTA and CDR2 FQGNSA. CDR3 nucleotides: TGTGCCAGCAGCTTAGCGCTCGGGGGTGGTGCCTACGAGCAGTACTTC. Its protein is CASSLALGGGAYEQYF.

The chain carries TRBV5-1 and TRBJ2-3, with TRBD2 identical over 9 bases. The CDR3 spans 16 residues. The junction had 5 bases not matched to a gene; V was cut back by 0 bases and J by 3 bases. The germline V gene has CDR1 SGHRS and CDR2 YFSETQ. The CDR3 coding sequence is TGCGCCAGCAGCTTGGCCCGCAGCGGGAGGACAGATACGCAGTATTTT. It encodes CASSLARSGRTDTQYF.

The CDR3 bases are TGTGCCAGCAGCTTAATGCTCAGGAACAATCAGCCCCAGCATTTT. It is translated as CASSLMLRNNQPQHF. The chain combines TRBV7-2 with TRBJ1-5; no clear D gene. V dropped 2 bases and J dropped 3 bases, with 11 bases sitting between them. CDR1 and CDR2 from the germline V gene are SGHTA and FQGNSA. This CDR3 contains 15 residues.

The count of this clone is one. The chain has TRBV5-1 and TRBJ2-3; the D is unclear. From germline, CDR1 is SGHRS and CDR2 YFSETQ. With 0 bases removed from V and 0 bases from J, the gap between germline ends came to 11 bases. The CDR3 runs to 16 residues. CDR3 DNA sequence: TGCGCCAGCAGCTTGGCCGTAGCAGCTAGCACAGATACGCAGTATTTT. It translates to CASSLAVAASTDTQYF.

The chain links TRBV4-3 to TRBJ1-2, with TRBD1 identical over 9 bases. The CDR3 is 16 residues long. Trimming at V came to 2 bases and at J to 2 bases, leaving 6 bases not matched to a gene. CDR1 LGHNA and CDR2 YSLEER come from the germline V gene. The CDR3 nucleotides read TGCGCCAGCAGCCAACGGATTGGACAGGGGAACTATGGCTACACCTTC. This encodes CASSQRIGQGNYGYTF.

The V call is TRBV29-1, the J call TRBJ2-5, with TRBD1 matching 8 bases. Germline CDR1 and CDR2: SQVTM and ANQGSEA. V shed 7 bases, J shed 2 bases, and the junction held 6 bases outside the gene matches. The CDR3 spans 13 residues. The CDR3 DNA reads as TGCAGCGCCGCCGGGACAGGACAAGAGACCCAGTACTTC. Translated, it gives CSAAGTGQETQYF.

The chain recombines TRBV5-1 with TRBJ1-4; 10 bases fit TRBD1. The CDR3 is made up of 14 amino acids. V shed 4 bases and J 7 bases; nucleotides not matched to a gene: 4. Per germline, CDR1 SGHRS and CDR2 YFSETQ. The chain's CDR3 is CASSGTGEGEKLFF. In nucleotides, the CDR3 is TGCGCCAGCAGCGGGACAGGGGAGGGTGAAAAACTGTTTTTT.

This clone was detected a few times. V and J are TRBV2 and TRBJ1-5, with a weak D call TRBD1 (5 bases). V was pared by 1 base and J by 7 bases, with 11 bases between. From germline, CDR1 is SNHLY and CDR2 FYNNEI. CDR3 length equals 14 residues. The CDR3 reads CASSEGQGRQPQHF. DNA for the CDR3: TGTGCCAGCAGTGAAGGGCAGGGTCGGCAGCCCCAGCATTTT. The full variable domain, in which reference TRBV2 and TRBJ1-5 provide the parts outside the CDR3, is EPEVTQTPSHQVTQMGQEVILRCVPISNHLYFYWYRQILGQKVEFLVSFYNNEISEKSEIFDDQFSVERPDGSNFTLKIRSTKLEDSAMYFCASSEGQGRQPQHFGDGTRLSIL.

The genes are TRBV20-1 and TRBJ2-5; D is undetermined. This CDR3 spans 11 amino acids. Trimming shortened V by 4 bases and J by 5 bases, and 8 bases separated the two germline ends. Per germline, CDR1 DFQATT and CDR2 SNEGSKA (reference sequence). CDR3 nucleotides: TGCAGTGCTATTTCTAGGGAGACCCAGTACTTC. Its protein product is CSAISRETQYF.

The V gene is TRBV9, the J gene TRBJ1-1; no clear D. V was cut by 4 bases and J by 5 bases, with 18 bases left in between. This CDR3 has 15 residues. The germline gives CDR1 SGDLS, CDR2 YYNGEE. CDR3 sequence reads: CASSSRPEAGTEAFF. DNA for the CDR3: TGTGCCAGCAGCTCCAGGCCCGAAGCGGGAACTGAAGCTTTCTTT.

The chain joins TRBV7-3 to TRBJ1-1, with no clear D. The CDR3 runs to 13 residues. The germline CDR1 and CDR2 sequences are SGHTA and FQGTGA. The germline V and J ends were trimmed by 5 bases and 3 bases, with 10 bases remaining between them. In DNA form, the CDR3 reads TGTGCCAGCAGCCCCGGGGTCGACACTGAAGCTTTCTTT. It yields the protein CASSPGVDTEAFF.

This chain links TRBV15 with TRBJ2-7, with TRBD2 matching over 8 bases. Trimming cost V 5 bases and J 5 bases; bases outside gene matches: 8. This CDR3 is 14 amino acids long. Germline V gene data show CDR1 as LNHNV and CDR2 as YYDKDF (reference sequence). The CDR3 DNA follows: TGTGCCACCAGCTTACGTAGCGGGAAAAACGAGCAGTACTTC. Protein sequence: CATSLRSGKNEQYF.

The rearrangement uses TRBV9 and TRBJ2-1, with 7 bases that match TRBD2. The CDR3 length is 16 residues. Germline CDR1 reads SGDLS; CDR2 reads YYNGEE. J gave up 0 bases and V 3 bases, and 6 bases lay outside the gene matches. The CDR3 region has the DNA TGTGCCAGCAGCGCCGGGAGCGGGATCTCCTACAATGAGCAGTTCTTC. It yields the protein CASSAGSGISYNEQFF.

This clone was seen a single time. This sample includes further DNA sequences coding for the same CDR3. The rearrangement uses TRBV6-2 or TRBV6-3 and TRBJ2-7, with a possible D match to TRBD2 (5 bases). The CDR3 contains 13 residues. The germline gives CDR1 MNHEY, CDR2 SVGEGT. The V end was cut by 2 bases, the J end by 7 bases, with 12 bases between. The CDR3 DNA reads as TGTGCCAGCAGTTACCCCACTAGTGGGGAGCAGTACTTC. Protein product: CASSYPTSGEQYF.

The gene calls are TRBV9 and TRBJ1-6, with 8 nucleotides matching TRBD1. Trimming took 4 bases from V and 7 from J; bases not matched to a gene: 4. The CDR3 sequence is 14 residues long. CDR1 SGDLS and CDR2 YYNGEE come from the germline V gene. Here the CDR3 DNA reads TGTGCCAGCAGCCTACGGACAGGGAATTCACCCCTCCACTTT. Translated, it gives CASSLRTGNSPLHF. Complete variable domain (other parts from reference TRBV9 and TRBJ1-6): DSGVTQTPKHLITATGQRVTLRCSPRSGDLSVYWYQQSLDQGLQFLIQYYNGEERAKGNILERFSAQQFPDLHSELNLSSLELGDSALYFCASSLRTGNSPLHFGNGTRLTVT.

The V call is TRBV7-2, the J call TRBJ2-7; the match to TRBD2 covers 7 bases. From germline, CDR1 is SGHTA and CDR2 FQGNSA. The CDR3 sequence is 17 residues long. Losses at the gene ends were 1 base for V and 7 bases for J; bases not matched to a gene: 16. The CDR3 spells CASSLEGHWREIYEQYF. CDR3 sequence (DNA): TGTGCCAGCAGCTTAGAAGGTCACTGGCGGGAGATTTATGAGCAGTACTTC. Looking up the rest from reference TRBV7-2 and TRBJ2-7 gives the full variable domain: GAGVSQSPSNKVTEKGKDVELRCDPISGHTALYWYRQSLGQGLEFLIYFQGNSAPDKSGLPSDRFSAERTGGSVSTLTIQRTQQEDSAVYLCASSLEGHWREIYEQYFGPGTRLTVT.

This chain uses TRBV9 with TRBJ2-1, with a possible D match to TRBD2 (6 bases). Germline loops: CDR1 SGDLS, CDR2 YYNGEE. V lost 0 bases and J lost 6, with 10 bases in between. The CDR3 has 14 amino acids. The CDR3 loop is CASSVAPTSNEQFF. The CDR3 bases are TGTGCCAGCAGCGTAGCTCCGACTAGCAATGAGCAGTTCTTC.

This chain joins TRBV18 and TRBJ1-2; D not resolved. CDR3 length equals 13 residues. V lost 5 bases to trimming and J lost 1 base, with 8 bases between them. Germline V CDR1 and CDR2: KGHSH, LQKENI. The CDR3 is CASSSDNNYGYTF. Written as DNA, the CDR3 is TGTGCCAGCTCATCAGACAATAACTATGGCTACACCTTC.

The gene calls are TRBV7-3 and TRBJ1-2, with TRBD1 matching over 10 bases. Trimming took 6 bases from V and 8 from J; bases not matched to a gene: 6. The CDR3 loop spans 13 amino acids. Germline V gives CDR1 SGHTA, CDR2 FQGTGA. CDR3 coding DNA: TGTGCCAGCAGTTTGACAGGGGGCGAAGGCTACACCTTC. This codes for CASSLTGGEGYTF.

The CDR3 bases are TGCGCCAGCAGCCCAAGATTCTCCGGGAACAACTATGGCTACACCTTC. It is translated as CASSPRFSGNNYGYTF. The rearrangement uses TRBV4-3 and TRBJ1-2; D unclear. CDR1 LGHNA and CDR2 YSLEER come from the germline V gene. CDR3 length: 16 residues. The V end was cut by 4 bases, the J end by 2 bases, with 17 bases between.

This clone was picked up one time. The rearrangement uses TRBV23-1 and TRBJ2-7, with D maybe TRBD1 (5 bases). Being an ORF, TRBV23-1 has a function that is uncertain. V lost 1 base and J 3 bases, leaving 31 bases between the germline ends. The CDR3 runs to 21 residues. DNA of the CDR3: TGCGCCAGCAGTCAATGTGGGGCCGTGAGGCCAGGTGGGATCCGAAACTACGAGCAGTACTTC. Encoded protein: CASSQCGAVRPGGIRNYEQYF.